This T cell receptor beta chain was sequenced for a study of T cells in Graves' hyperthyroidism and ophthalmopathy. Isolation of PBMCs was performed on around 10 ml fresh peripheral blood. The CDR3 loop spans 14 amino acids. CDR1 is SGDLS, CDR2 YYNGEE, per germline. The V gene lost 4 bases and the J gene lost 6 bases, with 14 bases spanning the gap. RNA transcripts provided the source from which TCR beta CDR3 regions were amplified. HTBI primers were used for first-round RT-PCR of the TCR CDR3. Via MiXCR, TCRdb re-called the multiplex PCR reads, giving one row per CDR3 protein. The repertoire holds about 740,000 distinct CDR3 sequences, with 12% to 15% as singletons.

This TCR was recovered from a woman aged 18-29 years with Graves' hyperthyroidism. The specimen sequenced was blood. This sequence joins TRBV9 and TRBJ2-1; D is perhaps TRBD1 (5 bases). CDR3 sequence: CASSQGQGSNEQFF. The CDR3 DNA follows: TGTGCCAGCAGCCAAGGGCAGGGTAGCAATGAGCAGTTCTTC.